One sample yielded the 26 T cell receptor beta chains listed below, sequenced in a study of T-cell memory formation after mild COVID-19. TCRdb redid the calling of the 5' RACE reads with MiXCR, one entry per CDR3 protein. The sample records about 150,000 distinct CDR3 sequences, roughly 28% being singletons. Sequencing used PBMCs or a T cell subset sorted from them (not recorded which). The receptor set was obtained from an adult woman who had mild COVID-19 (a few samples of this study predate the infection). Cell type and time point are not known.

This clonotype has more than one count but fewer than ten. The chain has TRBV7-2 and TRBJ2-1; D not certain. This CDR3 comprises 16 residues. Germline CDR1 is SGHTA and CDR2 is FQGNSA. V was pared by 5 bases and J by 0 bases, with 14 bases between. CDR3 in DNA: TGTGCCAGCAGCCCCCGGACCCAGAGCTCCTACAATGAGCAGTTCTTC. This sequence encodes CASSPRTQSSYNEQFF.

This clonotype has more than one count but fewer than ten. The chain links TRBV7-3 to TRBJ2-2; 7 bases map to TRBD1. The junction had 12 bases not matched to a gene; V was cut back by 1 base and J by 1 base. The CDR3 has 19 residues. Germline CDR1 SGHTA, CDR2 FQGTGA. The CDR3 DNA reads TGTGCCAGCAGCTTAATTCCTTCGTACGGGACAGAGAACACCGGGGAGCTGTTTTTT. Its translation: CASSLIPSYGTENTGELFF. The variable domain in full, with the rest retrieved from reference TRBV7-3 and TRBJ2-2, is GAGVSQTPSNKVTEKGKYVELRCDPISGHTALYWYRQSLGQGPEFLIYFQGTGAADDSGLPNDRFFAVRPEGSVSTLKIQRTERGDSAVYLCASSLIPSYGTENTGELFFGEGSRLTVL.

This clonotype was detected only a few times. The rearrangement joins TRBV18 to TRBJ2-5, with 14 positions matching TRBD2. Losses at the gene ends were 0 bases for V and 4 bases for J; bases not matched to a gene: 7. Germline assignment: CDR1 KGHSH and CDR2 LQKENI. The CDR3 totals 18 residues. The CDR3 DNA follows: TGTGCCAGCTCACCACCGGGACTAGCGGGAGATTCGGGAGAGACCCAGTACTTC. It encodes CASSPPGLAGDSGETQYF. Full variable domain (rest looked up from reference TRBV18 and TRBJ2-5): NAGVMQNPRHLVRRRGQEARLRCSPMKGHSHVYWYRQLPEEGLKFMVYLQKENIIDESGMPKERFSAEFPKEGPSILRIQQVVRGDSAAYFCASSPPGLAGDSGETQYFGPGTRLLVL.

The rearrangement uses TRBV20-1 and TRBJ2-1; 11 bases match TRBD2. The CDR3 is 14 amino acids. Looked up from germline, CDR1 is DFQATT and CDR2 is SNEGSKA (reference sequence). J gave up 5 bases and V 4 bases, and 4 bases lay outside the gene matches. For the CDR3, the DNA is TGCAGTGCTATTAGCGGGGGGGCCAACAATGAGCAGTTCTTC. Translating it yields CSAISGGANNEQFF.

This clonotype has a handful of counts. The chain links TRBV7-8 to TRBJ2-3, with 9 bases fitting TRBD1. Germline CDR1 reads SGHVS; CDR2 reads FQNEAQ. J was trimmed by 8 bases and V by 3 bases; bases with no gene match: 3. CDR3 length equals 13 residues. The CDR3 is CASSLGQGSTQYF. CDR3 nucleotides: TGTGCCAGCAGCTTGGGACAGGGTAGTACGCAGTATTTT.

This clonotype came up once. One end of the junction fails to match germline, which may point to a read error. The chain employs TRBV30 and TRBJ2-1; 7 bases are a match to TRBD1. Germline V lookup: CDR1 GTSNPN, CDR2 SVGIG (reference sequence). There are 12 residues in the CDR3. CDR3 bases: TGTGCCTGGAGTTCACCGGGCCAAGACAGGGCTTTC. This sequence encodes CAWSSPGQDRAF.

The chain combines TRBV6-5 with TRBJ1-5, with 7 bases lining up with TRBD1. CDR1 MNHEY and CDR2 SVGAGI come from the germline V gene. This CDR3 has 15 residues. The V and J ends lost 6 bases and 3 bases, in that order; junction bases with no gene match: 8. DNA of the CDR3: TGTGCCAGCAGCAGACTCGACAGGGCCAATCAGCCCCAGCATTTT. Translation gives CASSRLDRANQPQHF.

The chain couples TRBV12-3 or TRBV12-4 to TRBJ2-3, with 8 bases fitting TRBD2. The length of the CDR3 is 14 residues. Trimming cost V 5 bases and J 4 bases; bases outside gene matches: 5. As DNA, the CDR3 is TGTGCCAGCAGTCCGGGAGGGAGCGCAGATACGCAGTATTTT. Protein: CASSPGGSADTQYF.

The chain combines TRBV24-1 with TRBJ2-7; D is unclear. The V gene lost 4 bases and the J gene lost 9 bases, with 15 bases spanning the gap. The CDR3 covers 13 residues. CDR1 is KGHDR and CDR2 is SFDVKD in the germline V gene. Here the CDR3 DNA reads TGTGCCACCAGTGAGTCGGCCCAATCTGGGCAGTACTTC. Translating it yields CATSESAQSGQYF.

This clonotype has at least ten counts. The chain joins TRBV7-2 to TRBJ2-5; possibly TRBD1 for D (5 bases). The CDR3 sequence is 13 residues long. V shed 5 bases and J shed 0 bases, with 7 bases lying between them. Germline V gene data show CDR1 as SGHTA and CDR2 as FQGNSA. The CDR3 sequence: CASSPGYQETQYF. CDR3 DNA: TGTGCCAGCAGCCCAGGGTACCAAGAGACCCAGTACTTC.

The CDR3 nucleotides read TGTGCCAGCAGCGCGGACAGGGGGAATGAGCAGTTCTTC. Its translation: CASSADRGNEQFF. The V and J genes are TRBV9 and TRBJ2-1; 10 bases are a match to TRBD1. The CDR3 contains 13 residues. The germline V gene has CDR1 SGDLS and CDR2 YYNGEE. The V and J ends lost 3 bases and 7 bases, in that order; junction bases with no gene match: 1.

The V and J genes are TRBV5-6 and TRBJ2-1; D gene unclear. V was clipped by 1 base and J by 10 bases, with 12 bases between them. The CDR3 consists of 13 residues. Germline V lookup: CDR1 SGHDT, CDR2 YYEEEE. CDR3 loop: CASSLKAAREQFF. The CDR3 DNA sequence: TGTGCCAGCAGCTTGAAGGCCGCCAGAGAGCAGTTCTTC.

This clonotype came up a few times. The chain carries TRBV5-1 and TRBJ2-7; a possible D gene is TRBD1 (6 bases). CDR1 SGHRS and CDR2 YFSETQ come from the germline V gene. This CDR3 spans 15 amino acids. Trimming cost V 0 bases and J 0 bases, with 10 bases left between them. In DNA, the CDR3 is TGCGCCAGCAGCTTGGGGGCAGGGGCCTCCTACGAGCAGTACTTC. It encodes CASSLGAGASYEQYF.

The chain employs TRBV5-1 and TRBJ1-2, with TRBD1 matching over 7 bases. Germline V CDR1 and CDR2: SGHRS, YFSETQ. The junction had 9 bases not matched to a gene; V was cut back by 1 base and J by 6 bases. The CDR3 is 15 residues long. This CDR3 reads CASSLSTGTLNGYTF. The CDR3 DNA reads TGCGCCAGCAGCTTGTCGACAGGGACATTGAATGGCTACACCTTC. Full variable domain (remainder filled in from reference TRBV5-1 and TRBJ1-2): KAGVTQTPRYLIKTRGQQVTLSCSPISGHRSVSWYQQTPGQGLQFLFEYFSETQRNKGNFPGRFSGRQFSNSRSEMNVSTLELGDSALYLCASSLSTGTLNGYTFGSGTRLTVV.

The CDR3 reads CASSFGASYEQYF. CDR3 sequence (DNA): TGTGCCAGCAGCTTCGGGGCTTCCTACGAGCAGTACTTC. The chain carries TRBV12-3 or TRBV12-4 and TRBJ2-7; D is perhaps TRBD1 or TRBD2 (5 bases each). This CDR3 has 13 residues. The V end lost 6 bases, the J end lost 1 base, and 10 bases lay between the germline ends.

This clonotype was found a few times. The chain is built from TRBV18 and TRBJ1-1, with 7 nucleotides matching TRBD1. The J segment lost 4 bases and the V segment lost 3 bases, leaving 5 bases of the junction unmatched. CDR3 size: 14 residues. Germline V gene sequence: CDR1 KGHSH, CDR2 LQKENI. CDR3 in DNA: TGTGCCAGCTCACCGGGACAGCCGGTCACTGAAGCTTTCTTT. Its protein is CASSPGQPVTEAFF.

V gene TRBV7-9 combines with J gene TRBJ2-3; TRBD1 aligns across 7 bases. The germline V gene encodes CDR1 SEHNR and CDR2 FQNEAQ (reference sequence). This CDR3 contains 16 residues. Trimming took 5 bases from V and 4 from J; bases not matched to a gene: 12. The CDR3 sequence: CASSPHVGTVADTQYF. Written as DNA, the CDR3 is TGTGCCAGCAGCCCACATGTGGGGACAGTCGCAGATACGCAGTATTTT.

J is TRBJ2-6 and V is TRBV12-3 or TRBV12-4; D remains ambiguous. The CDR3 length is 14 residues. Between the trimmed V and J ends, which lost 3 bases and 3 bases, there was a span of 6 bases. CDR3 amino acids: CASSFWSGANVLTF. The CDR3 bases are TGTGCCAGCAGTTTCTGGAGTGGGGCCAACGTCCTGACTTTC.

This clonotype was detected only once. J is TRBJ1-5 and V is TRBV12-5, with D uncertain. The CDR3 is 12 amino acids. Trimming cost V 1 base and J 4 bases, with 2 bases left between them. The germline CDR1 and CDR2 sequences are LGHNT and FRNRAP. For the CDR3, the DNA is TGTGCTAGTGGTTTGGAAAATCAGCCCCAGCATTTT. It specifies CASGLENQPQHF.

The rearrangement uses TRBV2 and TRBJ1-2; no firm D call. Germline assignment: CDR1 SNHLY and CDR2 FYNNEI. The CDR3 has 13 amino acids. V shed 4 bases and J shed 5 bases, with 11 bases lying between them. CDR3 DNA: TGTGCCAGCAGTGCGCTCAGCCCTTATGGCTACACCTTC. Protein product: CASSALSPYGYTF.

This clonotype was picked up one time. This rearrangement joins TRBV29-1 to TRBJ2-1; perhaps TRBD1 as D (6 bases). Germline V gene data show CDR1 as SQVTM and CDR2 as ANQGSEA. The CDR3 extends over 13 amino acids. V lost 4 bases, J lost 9 bases, and 16 bases lay in between. CDR3: CSVAGNRVGEQFF. DNA of the CDR3: TGCAGCGTTGCGGGGAACAGGGTCGGTGAGCAGTTCTTC.

V and J are TRBV3-1 and TRBJ2-7, with 7 bases matching TRBD1. The CDR3 runs to 13 residues. Germline V gives CDR1 LGHDT, CDR2 YNNKEL (reference sequence). The trim removed 3 bases at V and 2 bases at J, leaving 1 base unmatched. This CDR3 is CASSQGQTYEQYF. The CDR3 DNA follows: TGTGCCAGCAGCCAGGGACAGACCTACGAGCAGTACTTC.

This clonotype came up many times. The chain has TRBV7-2 and TRBJ2-5, with D unresolved. CDR3 size: 11 residues. Germline loops: CDR1 SGHTA, CDR2 FQGNSA. Trimming removed 5 bases at V and 7 bases at J, with 8 bases between. The CDR3 coding sequence is TGTGCCAGCAGCCCCGGGTGGACCCAGTACTTC. It is translated as CASSPGWTQYF.

This chain links TRBV5-1 with TRBJ2-2; D unresolved. There are 13 residues in the CDR3. The germline CDR1 and CDR2 sequences are SGHRS and YFSETQ. V dropped 1 base and J dropped 6 bases, with 7 bases sitting between them. The CDR3 DNA follows: TGCGCCAGCAGCTTGAGGGCTTCCGGGGAGCTGTTTTTT. Its protein is CASSLRASGELFF.

This chain connects TRBV5-1 to TRBJ2-5; D might be TRBD2 (5 bases). Germline V gene lookup returns CDR1 SGHRS and CDR2 YFSETQ. The CDR3 spans 14 residues. The V end was cut by 5 bases, the J end by 3 bases, with 14 bases between. This CDR3 is CASSNAPGKETQYF. The CDR3 nucleotides are TGCGCCAGCAGTAACGCACCGGGGAAAGAGACCCAGTACTTC.

The V and J genes are TRBV12-3 or TRBV12-4 and TRBJ2-2; TRBD1 might be the D (5 bases). CDR3 length: 12 residues. The V gene lost 5 bases and the J gene lost 6 bases, with 7 bases spanning the gap. CDR3 loop: CASSTRAGELFF. In DNA, the CDR3 is TGTGCCAGCAGTACCAGGGCCGGGGAGCTGTTTTTT.